The 26 T cell receptor beta chains below all came from one sample that was sequenced in a study of monozygotic twins with inflammatory bowel disease. TCRdb processed the 5' RACE reads again and assigns one entry to each CDR3 protein, with no DNA. This sample's table reports 150,000 to 200,000 distinct CDR3 sequences. Material: blood. These receptors were taken from a human donor with ulcerative colitis or Crohn's disease, or a healthy co-twin of an affected twin (not recorded which).

The V gene is TRBV24-1, the J gene TRBJ2-3; the TCRdb call, TRBD1, lacks DNA for checking. CDR3 size: 17 residues. Germline V gives CDR1 KGHDR, CDR2 SFDVKD. This chain's CDR3 is CATSDPAPARGRDTQYF.

The chain carries TRBV7-9 and TRBJ2-6; TCRdb's D gene call, TRBD1, goes unchecked for lack of DNA. This CDR3 has 18 amino acids. The germline V gene encodes CDR1 SEHNR and CDR2 FQNEAQ (reference sequence). The CDR3 protein is CASGRRDKLSSGANVLTF.

The chain recombines TRBV6-1 with TRBJ2-5; the TCRdb call, TRBD1, lacks DNA for checking. The CDR3 contains 15 residues. Per the germline V gene, CDR1 is MNHNS and CDR2 is SASEGT. CDR3 region: CASTLSVQEQETQYF.

The chain recombines TRBV20-1 with TRBJ2-3; TCRdb picks TRBD1, but there is no DNA to check that call. CDR1 and CDR2 (germline): DFQATT, SNEGSKA (reference sequence). The CDR3 has 14 amino acids. CDR3 residues: CSARDRGGQDTQYF.

V is TRBV20-1 and J is TRBJ1-5; TCRdb lists TRBD1, though no DNA is available to test this call. The CDR3 is 15 amino acids. CDR1 and CDR2 (germline): DFQATT, SNEGSKA (reference sequence). The CDR3 loop reads CSAGTGFSLNQPQHF.

The genes are TRBV2 and TRBJ2-7; TCRdb returns TRBD1, unconfirmable since there is no DNA. The germline CDR1 and CDR2 sequences are SNHLY and FYNNEI. CDR3 length equals 13 residues. CDR3 loop: CASRNRQTGEQYF.

The chain combines TRBV7-6 with TRBJ2-5; TCRdb picks TRBD2, but there is no DNA to check that call. The CDR3 totals 18 residues. Germline V lookup: CDR1 SGHVS, CDR2 FNYEAQ. This CDR3 is CASRPGTSGGRLQETHYF.

The chain carries TRBV5-1 and TRBJ2-2; TCRdb calls TRBD1, which cannot be checked without DNA. Germline V gives CDR1 SGHRS, CDR2 YFSETQ. The CDR3 has 18 amino acids. CDR3 sequence reads: CASSFRETGLLNTGELFF.

The chain recombines TRBV7-2 with TRBJ1-1. Germline V gene lookup returns CDR1 SGHTA and CDR2 FQGNSA. The CDR3 sequence is 16 residues long. The CDR3 spells CASSIRARLMNTEAFF.

This rearrangement joins TRBV4-1 to TRBJ2-7; TCRdb indicates TRBD2, and absent DNA this call remains unverified. Germline CDR1 is MGHRA and CDR2 is YSYEKL. The CDR3 length is 12 residues. CDR3 residues: CASSPTSNEQYF.

The chain couples TRBV10-3 to TRBJ1-3. The CDR3 sequence is 14 residues long. Germline values: CDR1 ENHRY, CDR2 SYGVKD. CDR3 in amino acids: CAISSGTLGNTIYF.

The chain recombines TRBV7-6 with TRBJ2-4. The CDR3 is 13 amino acids. In germline, CDR1 is SGHVS, CDR2 FNYEAQ. The CDR3 reads CASSLGPKNIQYF.

The chain joins TRBV6-5 to TRBJ1-2; with no DNA, the TCRdb D assignment of TRBD1 cannot be verified. Germline lookup yields CDR1 MNHEY and CDR2 SVGAGI. This CDR3 region has 12 residues. CDR3 protein: CASGASNYGYTF.

This sequence joins TRBV12-3 or TRBV12-4 and TRBJ2-7; TCRdb proposes TRBD2, but this gene call is untestable without DNA. CDR3 length equals 14 residues. The CDR3 protein is CASSFQTSGSEQYF.

CDR3 residues: CASSLRVPHEQYF. The rearrangement links TRBV7-6 to TRBJ2-7. The CDR3 has 13 amino acids. CDR1 is SGHVS and CDR2 is FNYEAQ in the germline V gene.

This rearrangement joins TRBV5-1 to TRBJ1-1. The germline gives CDR1 SGHRS, CDR2 YFSETQ. The CDR3 extends over 16 amino acids. CDR3 amino acids: CASSLTLRTLNTEAFF.

The chain is built from TRBV5-4 and TRBJ2-5; the TRBD1 assignment by TCRdb is unverifiable without DNA. This CDR3 contains 12 residues. CDR1 and CDR2 (germline): SGHNT, YYREEE (reference sequence). The CDR3 sequence is CASSKGGETQYF.

This chain uses TRBV24-1 with TRBJ1-2; the TCRdb D gene call, TRBD1, has no DNA to confirm it. This CDR3 has 11 amino acids. CDR1 and CDR2 from the germline V gene are KGHDR and SFDVKD. Here the CDR3 reads CATSRDRGDTF.

This chain joins TRBV5-1 and TRBJ1-2; TCRdb's assignment of TRBD1 cannot be checked, as there is no DNA. The CDR3 runs to 14 residues. The V gene's germline CDR1 is SGHRS and CDR2 YFSETQ. The CDR3 protein is CASSPEGDDYGYTF.

The chain employs TRBV29-1 and TRBJ2-5; TCRdb names TRBD1, which stays unverified in the absence of DNA. Germline CDR1 reads SQVTM; CDR2 reads ANQGSEA. This CDR3 contains 13 residues. The CDR3 reads CSVFGTAQETQYF.

The CDR3 sequence is CASSLEGSQGHIYGYTF. The V call is TRBV7-2, the J call TRBJ1-2. This CDR3 contains 17 residues. Germline lookup yields CDR1 SGHTA and CDR2 FQGNSA.

V and J are TRBV5-1 and TRBJ2-1; TCRdb gives TRBD2 as the D gene, but with no DNA this cannot be confirmed. CDR1 SGHRS and CDR2 YFSETQ come from the germline V gene. This CDR3 has 14 amino acids. CDR3 residues: CASSPGTSYNEQFF.

The V gene is TRBV11-2, the J gene TRBJ2-3; TCRdb picks TRBD2, but there is no DNA to check that call. This CDR3 spans 19 amino acids. Germline CDR1 and CDR2: SGHAT and FQNNGV. CDR3 in amino acids: CASTRRGLARDTSTDTQYF.

This rearrangement joins TRBV18 to TRBJ1-2; TCRdb returns TRBD1, unconfirmable since there is no DNA. Germline V gene lookup returns CDR1 KGHSH and CDR2 LQKENI. The CDR3 is made up of 13 amino acids. CDR3: CASSPDRDSGYTF.

The genes are TRBV10-3 and TRBJ2-3. This CDR3 spans 15 amino acids. The germline V gene encodes CDR1 ENHRY and CDR2 SYGVKD. CDR3 sequence: CAISEFPTRADTQYF.

The chain couples TRBV25-1 to TRBJ2-7; no DNA is available, so the TRBD2 call from TCRdb remains unchecked. The germline gives CDR1 MGHDK, CDR2 SYGVNS. This CDR3 is built from 13 residues. CDR3 loop: CASRGLAEGEQYF.